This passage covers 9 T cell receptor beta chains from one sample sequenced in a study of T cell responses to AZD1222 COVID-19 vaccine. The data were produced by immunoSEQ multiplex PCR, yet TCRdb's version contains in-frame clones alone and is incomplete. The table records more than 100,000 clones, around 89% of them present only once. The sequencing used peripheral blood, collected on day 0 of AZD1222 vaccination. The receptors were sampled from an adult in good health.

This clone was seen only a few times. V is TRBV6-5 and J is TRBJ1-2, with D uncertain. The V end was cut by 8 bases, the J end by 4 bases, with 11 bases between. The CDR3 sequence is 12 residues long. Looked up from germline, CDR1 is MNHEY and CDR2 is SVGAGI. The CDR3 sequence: CASGPTVYGYTF. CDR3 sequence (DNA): TGTGCCAGCGGCCCGACTGTCTATGGCTACACCTTC.

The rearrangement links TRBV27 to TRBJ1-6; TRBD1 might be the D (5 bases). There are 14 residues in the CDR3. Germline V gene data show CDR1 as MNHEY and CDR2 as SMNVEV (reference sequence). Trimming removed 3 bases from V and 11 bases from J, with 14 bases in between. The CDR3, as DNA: TGTGCCAGCAGTTTTATCGCAGGGCAGGCACCCCTCCACTTT. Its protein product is CASSFIAGQAPLHF.

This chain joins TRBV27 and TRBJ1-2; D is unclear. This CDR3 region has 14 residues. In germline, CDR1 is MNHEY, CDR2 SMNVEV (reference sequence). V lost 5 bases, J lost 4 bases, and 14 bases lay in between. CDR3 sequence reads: CASSPKGSSYGYTF. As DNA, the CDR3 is TGTGCCAGCAGTCCAAAGGGTAGTTCCTATGGCTACACCTTC.

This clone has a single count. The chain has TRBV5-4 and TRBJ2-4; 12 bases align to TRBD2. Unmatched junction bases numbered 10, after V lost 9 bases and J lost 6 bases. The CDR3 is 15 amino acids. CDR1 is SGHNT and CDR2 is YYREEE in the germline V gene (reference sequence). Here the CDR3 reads CATSLAGGRGNIQYF. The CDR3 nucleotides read TGTGCCACCTCACTAGCGGGGGGCCGAGGAAACATTCAGTACTTC.

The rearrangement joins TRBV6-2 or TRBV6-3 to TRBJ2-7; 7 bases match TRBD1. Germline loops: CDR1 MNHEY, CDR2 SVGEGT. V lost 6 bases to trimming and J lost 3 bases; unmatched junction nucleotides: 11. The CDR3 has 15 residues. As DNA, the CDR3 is TGTGCCAGCAGCCGTCGACAGGGTTGGAACTACGAGCAGTACTTC. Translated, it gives CASSRRQGWNYEQYF.

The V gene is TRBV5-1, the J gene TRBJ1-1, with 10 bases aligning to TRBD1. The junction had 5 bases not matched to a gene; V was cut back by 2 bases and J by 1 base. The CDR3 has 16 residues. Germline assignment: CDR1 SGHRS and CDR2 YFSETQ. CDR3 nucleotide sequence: TGCGCCAGCAGCTTCAAGACAGGGGGCTGGAACACTGAAGCTTTCTTT. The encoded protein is CASSFKTGGWNTEAFF.

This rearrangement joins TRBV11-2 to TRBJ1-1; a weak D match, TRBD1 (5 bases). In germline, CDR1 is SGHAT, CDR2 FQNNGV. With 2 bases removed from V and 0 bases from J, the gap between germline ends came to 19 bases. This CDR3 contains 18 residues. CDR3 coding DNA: TGTGCCAGCAGCTTACCACGGGGGGAGTCCCCCTTGAACACTGAAGCTTTCTTT. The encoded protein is CASSLPRGESPLNTEAFF.

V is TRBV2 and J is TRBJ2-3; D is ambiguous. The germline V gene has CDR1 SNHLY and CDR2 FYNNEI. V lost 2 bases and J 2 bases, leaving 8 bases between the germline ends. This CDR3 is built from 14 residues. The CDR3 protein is CASSELAITDTQYF. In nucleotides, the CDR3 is TGTGCCAGCAGTGAACTGGCTATCACAGATACGCAGTATTTT.

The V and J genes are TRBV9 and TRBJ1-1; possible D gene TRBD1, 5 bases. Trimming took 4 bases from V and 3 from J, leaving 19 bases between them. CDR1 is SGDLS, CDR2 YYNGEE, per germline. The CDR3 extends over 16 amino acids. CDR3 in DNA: TGTGCCAGCAGCACAGGAGCGCGATTGACGGACACTGAAGCTTTCTTT. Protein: CASSTGARLTDTEAFF.